This T cell receptor (beta chain) was sequenced in a study of T cells in Graves' hyperthyroidism and ophthalmopathy. Roughly 10 ml of fresh peripheral blood supplied the PBMCs. J was trimmed by 0 bases and V by 2 bases; bases with no gene match: 2. Germline-derived CDR1 and CDR2 are MNHEY and SVGAGI. The CDR3 is made up of 16 amino acids. Amplification targeted TCR beta CDR3 regions from RNA transcripts. HTBI primers were the set used in a first-round RT-PCR of the TCR CDR3. TCRdb ran MiXCR on the multiplex PCR reads and lists one entry per CDR3 protein. Of about 500,000 distinct CDR3 sequences in the sample, approximately 16% were seen once.

Sequenced: blood. The V and J genes are TRBV6-5 and TRBJ2-7, with 12 bases lining up with TRBD2. This receptor was taken from a woman between 25 and 40 years old with Graves' ophthalmopathy. The CDR3 loop reads CASSYALAGGSYEQYF. Here the CDR3 DNA reads TGTGCCAGCAGTTACGCACTAGCGGGAGGCTCCTACGAGCAGTACTTC.